A single sample is the source of the 8 T cell receptor beta chains below, sequenced in a study of radiation and T cells in renal cell carcinoma. Sample time point: blood 4 weeks post-SBRT, at nephrectomy. This sample's treatment: 15 Gy SBRT to primary tumor, nephrectomy 4 weeks later. The assay was immunoSEQ multiplex PCR, and TCRdb's table has in-frame clones only and misses some. The repertoire holds around 100,000 clones, with around 80% as singletons. Source: blood, taken from a patient whose treatment included radiotherapy and nephrectomy. The origin of the receptors is a man aged 60 to 69 with renal cell carcinoma.

V is TRBV6-1 and J is TRBJ2-5; D gene unclear. This CDR3 region has 15 residues. Germline-derived CDR1 and CDR2 are MNHNS and SASEGT. V dropped 3 bases and J dropped 1 base, with 12 bases sitting between them. CDR3 protein: CASSEWRKAQETQYF. The CDR3 region has the DNA TGTGCCAGCAGTGAGTGGAGAAAAGCCCAAGAGACCCAGTACTTC.

The J gene is TRBJ2-5, the V gene TRBV6-5, with D maybe TRBD2 (5 bases). V was pared by 5 bases and J by 2 bases, with 15 bases between. The CDR3 is made up of 15 amino acids. The germline V gene has CDR1 MNHEY and CDR2 SVGAGI. The DNA of the CDR3 is TGTGCCAGCAGTGGACCAACGGGGTTTCAAGAGACCCAGTACTTC. It encodes CASSGPTGFQETQYF.

This sequence joins TRBV4-1 and TRBJ1-5; D unclear. The CDR3 runs to 16 residues. V was cut by 0 bases and J by 1 base, with 10 bases left in between. Germline-derived CDR1 and CDR2 are MGHRA and YSYEKL. The CDR3 bases are TGCGCCAGCAGCCAAGATCCAAGGTGGAGCAATCAGCCCCAGCATTTT. This codes for CASSQDPRWSNQPQHF.

The V and J genes are TRBV11-2 and TRBJ2-5, with D hard to call. This CDR3 spans 10 amino acids. Trimming shortened V by 6 bases and J by 5 bases, and 4 bases separated the two germline ends. The V gene's germline CDR1 is SGHAT and CDR2 FQNNGV. The DNA for the CDR3 is TGTGCCAGCAGGAGGGAGACCCAGTACTTC. This sequence encodes CASRRETQYF.

The rearrangement links TRBV4-1 to TRBJ2-7; 10 bases align to TRBD1. The V gene's germline CDR1 is MGHRA and CDR2 YSYEKL. With V trimmed by 1 base and J by 1 base, 1 base remained unmatched. This CDR3 is built from 15 residues. CDR3 sequence (DNA): TGCGCCAGCAGCCAAGGACAGGGGGCTTCCTACGAGCAGTACTTC. Its protein product is CASSQGQGASYEQYF.

The chain is built from TRBV6-5 and TRBJ2-7; D possibly uses TRBD1 or TRBD2 (5 bases each). This CDR3 has 15 residues. Trimming shortened V by 5 bases and J by 3 bases, and 17 bases separated the two germline ends. CDR1 and CDR2 from the germline V gene are MNHEY and SVGAGI. The CDR3 here is CASSPAQDSGYEQYF. In DNA form, the CDR3 reads TGTGCCAGCAGTCCAGCACAGGACTCGGGCTACGAGCAGTACTTC.

The gene calls are TRBV13 and TRBJ2-7, with 13 nucleotides matching TRBD2. With V trimmed by 5 bases and J by 7 bases, 8 bases remained unmatched. The germline V gene encodes CDR1 PRHDT and CDR2 FYEKMQ (reference sequence). This CDR3 is 15 amino acids long. The CDR3 sequence is CASSKRTSGSREQYF. DNA for the CDR3: TGTGCCAGCAGCAAACGGACTAGCGGGAGCAGGGAGCAGTACTTC.

The V and J genes are TRBV9 and TRBJ2-3; the match to TRBD2 covers 13 bases. The CDR3 contains 16 residues. The J segment lost 2 bases and the V segment lost 4 bases, leaving 4 bases of the junction unmatched. Germline values: CDR1 SGDLS, CDR2 YYNGEE. The CDR3 is CASSTGLAGITDTQYF. CDR3 DNA: TGTGCCAGCAGCACGGGACTAGCGGGAATCACAGATACGCAGTATTTT.